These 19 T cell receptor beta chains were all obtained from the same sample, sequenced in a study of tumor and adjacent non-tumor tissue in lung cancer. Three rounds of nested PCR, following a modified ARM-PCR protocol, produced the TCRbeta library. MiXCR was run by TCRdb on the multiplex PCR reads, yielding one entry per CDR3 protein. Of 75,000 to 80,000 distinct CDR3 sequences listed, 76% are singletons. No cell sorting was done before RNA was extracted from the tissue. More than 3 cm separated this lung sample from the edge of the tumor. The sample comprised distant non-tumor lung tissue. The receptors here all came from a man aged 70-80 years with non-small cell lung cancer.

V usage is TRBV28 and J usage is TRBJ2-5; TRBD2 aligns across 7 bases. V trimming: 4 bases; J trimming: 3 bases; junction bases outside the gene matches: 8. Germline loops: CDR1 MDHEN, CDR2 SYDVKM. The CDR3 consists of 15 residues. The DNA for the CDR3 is TGTGCCAGCAGTTCCCGGGGGGTGGGGGAAGAGACCCAGTACTTC. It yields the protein CASSSRGVGEETQYF. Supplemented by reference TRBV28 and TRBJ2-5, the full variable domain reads DVKVTQSSRYLVKRTGEKVFLECVQDMDHENMFWYRQDPGLGLRLIYFSYDVKMKEKGDIPEGYSVSREKKERFSLILESASTNQTSMYLCASSSRGVGEETQYFGPGTRLLVL.

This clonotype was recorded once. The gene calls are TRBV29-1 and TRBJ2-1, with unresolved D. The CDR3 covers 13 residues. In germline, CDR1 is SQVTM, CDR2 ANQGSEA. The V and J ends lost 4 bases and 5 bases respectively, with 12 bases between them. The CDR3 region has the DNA TGCAGCGTTGGGGATGGAATAAACAATGAGCAGTTCTTC. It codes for CSVGDGINNEQFF.

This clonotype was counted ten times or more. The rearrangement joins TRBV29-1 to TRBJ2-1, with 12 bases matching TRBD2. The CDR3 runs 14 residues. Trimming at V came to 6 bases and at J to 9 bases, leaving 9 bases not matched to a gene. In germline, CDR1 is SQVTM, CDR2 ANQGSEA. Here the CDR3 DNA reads TGCAGCGTCATCCCTAGCGGGAGGGCCAGTGAGCAGTTCTTC. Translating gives CSVIPSGRASEQFF.

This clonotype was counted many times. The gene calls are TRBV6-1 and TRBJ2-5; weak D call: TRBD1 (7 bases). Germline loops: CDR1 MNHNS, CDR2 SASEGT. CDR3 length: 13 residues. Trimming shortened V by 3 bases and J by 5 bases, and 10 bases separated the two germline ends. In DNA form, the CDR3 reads TGTGCCAGCAGTGAGACAGGGAGGGAGACCCAGTACTTC. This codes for CASSETGRETQYF.

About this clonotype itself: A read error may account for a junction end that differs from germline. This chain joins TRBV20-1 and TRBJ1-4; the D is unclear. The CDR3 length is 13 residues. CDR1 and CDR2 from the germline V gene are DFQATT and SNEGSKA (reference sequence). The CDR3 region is CSVRYAVEENLFF. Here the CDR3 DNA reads TGCAGTGTTAGATACGCGGTAGAAGAAAATCTGTTTTTT.

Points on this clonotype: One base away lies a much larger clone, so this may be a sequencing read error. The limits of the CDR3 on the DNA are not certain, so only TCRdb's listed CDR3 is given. CDR3 protein: CSVLGTGGSPGELFF. The V gene is TRBV29-1, the J gene TRBJ2-2; the table assigns TRBD2, which was not confirmed against the DNA. Germline loops: CDR1 SQVTM, CDR2 ANQGSEA. The length of the CDR3 is 15 amino acids, counting both ends.

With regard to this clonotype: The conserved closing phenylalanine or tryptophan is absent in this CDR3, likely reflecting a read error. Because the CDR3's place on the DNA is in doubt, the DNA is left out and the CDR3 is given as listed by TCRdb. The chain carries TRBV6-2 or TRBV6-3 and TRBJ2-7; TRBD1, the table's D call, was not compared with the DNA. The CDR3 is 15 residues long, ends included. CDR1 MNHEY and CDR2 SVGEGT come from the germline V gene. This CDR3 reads CASSQTGGSYYEHYI.

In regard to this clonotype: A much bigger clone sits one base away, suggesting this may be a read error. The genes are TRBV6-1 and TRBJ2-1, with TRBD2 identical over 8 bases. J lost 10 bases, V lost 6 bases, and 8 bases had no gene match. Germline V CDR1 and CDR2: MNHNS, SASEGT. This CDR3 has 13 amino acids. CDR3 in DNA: TGTGCCAGCAGATCGGGGGGGGGGAGCGAGCAGTTCTTC. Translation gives CASRSGGGSEQFF.

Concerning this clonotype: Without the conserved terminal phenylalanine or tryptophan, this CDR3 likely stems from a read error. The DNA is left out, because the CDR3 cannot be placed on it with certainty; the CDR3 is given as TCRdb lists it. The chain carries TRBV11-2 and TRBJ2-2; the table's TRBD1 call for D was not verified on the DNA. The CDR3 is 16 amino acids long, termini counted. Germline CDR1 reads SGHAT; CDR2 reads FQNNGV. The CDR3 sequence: CANSLVGTGVVGELLS.

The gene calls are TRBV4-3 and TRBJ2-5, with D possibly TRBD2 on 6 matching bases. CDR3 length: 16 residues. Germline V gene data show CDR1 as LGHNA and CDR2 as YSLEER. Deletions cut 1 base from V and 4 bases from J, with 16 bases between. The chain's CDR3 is CASSQGVGLFGETQYF. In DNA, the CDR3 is TGCGCCAGCAGCCAAGGTGTGGGACTCTTTGGAGAGACCCAGTACTTC.

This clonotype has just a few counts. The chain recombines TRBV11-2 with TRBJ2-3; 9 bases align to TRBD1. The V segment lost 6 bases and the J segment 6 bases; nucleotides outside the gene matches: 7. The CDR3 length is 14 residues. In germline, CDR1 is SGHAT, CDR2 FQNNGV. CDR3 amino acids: CASRSTGGSDTQYF. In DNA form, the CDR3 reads TGTGCCAGCAGATCGACAGGGGGATCGGATACGCAGTATTTT.

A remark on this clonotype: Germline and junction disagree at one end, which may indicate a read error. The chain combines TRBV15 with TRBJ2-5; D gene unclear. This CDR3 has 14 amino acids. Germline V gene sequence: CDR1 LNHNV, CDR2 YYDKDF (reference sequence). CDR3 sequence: CATSREGAQETQYF. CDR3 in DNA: TGTGCCACCAGCAGAGAAGGAGCACAAGAGACCCAGTATTTC. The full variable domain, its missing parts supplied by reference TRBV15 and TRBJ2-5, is DAMVIQNPRYQVTQFGKPVTLSCSQTLNHNVMYWYQQKSSQAPKLLFHYYDKDFNNEADTPDNFQSRRPNTSFCFLDIRSPGLGDTAMYLCATSREGAQETQYFGPGTRLLVL.

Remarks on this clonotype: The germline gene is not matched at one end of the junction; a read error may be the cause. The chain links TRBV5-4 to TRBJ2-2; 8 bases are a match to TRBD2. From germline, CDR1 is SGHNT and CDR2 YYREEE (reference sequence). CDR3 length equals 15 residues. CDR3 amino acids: CTSIILGLVTGELFF. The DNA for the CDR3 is TGTACCAGCATCATCCTGGGACTAGTGACCGGGGAGCTGTTTTTT.

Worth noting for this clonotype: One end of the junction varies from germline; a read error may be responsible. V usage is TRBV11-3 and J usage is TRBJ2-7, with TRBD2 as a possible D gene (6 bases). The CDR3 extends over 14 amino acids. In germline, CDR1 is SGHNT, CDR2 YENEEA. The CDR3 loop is CASSSMTGAYELYF. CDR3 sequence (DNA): TGTGCCAGTAGCTCAATGACGGGAGCCTACGAGCTGTACTTC.

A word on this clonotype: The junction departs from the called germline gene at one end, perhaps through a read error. CDR3 in DNA: TGTGTCAGCAGTACAAACTCAAGCCGGGAGACCCAGTACTTC. It encodes CVSSTNSSRETQYF. The rearrangement joins TRBV6-2 or TRBV6-3 to TRBJ2-5; the D is unclear. The CDR3 covers 14 residues. Germline CDR1 MNHEY, CDR2 SVGEGT.

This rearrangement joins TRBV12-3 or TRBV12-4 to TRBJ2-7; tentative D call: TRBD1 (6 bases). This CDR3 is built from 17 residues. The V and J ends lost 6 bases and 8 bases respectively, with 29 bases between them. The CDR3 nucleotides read TGTGCCAGCAGCCTTATGCTCGGACAGAAATCTCCAATGAAGCAGTACTTC. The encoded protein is CASSLMLGQKSPMKQYF.

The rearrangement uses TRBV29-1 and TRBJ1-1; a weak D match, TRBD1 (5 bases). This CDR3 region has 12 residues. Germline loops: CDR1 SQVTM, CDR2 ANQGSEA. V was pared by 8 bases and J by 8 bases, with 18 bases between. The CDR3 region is CSTRGQGLEAFF. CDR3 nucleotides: TGCAGCACACGGGGCCAGGGTCTCGAAGCTTTCTTT.

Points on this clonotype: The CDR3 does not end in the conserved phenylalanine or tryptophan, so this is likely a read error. Written as DNA, the CDR3 is TGCAGCGCCTGGGGGACGAAACCCAAGCAGTACTAC. Amino acids: CSAWGTKPKQYY. V gene TRBV29-1 combines with J gene TRBJ2-7; D might be TRBD1 or TRBD2, each matching 5 bases. The germline V and J ends were trimmed by 7 bases and 8 bases, with 18 bases remaining between them. The CDR3 is 12 residues long. CDR1 and CDR2 (germline): SQVTM, ANQGSEA.

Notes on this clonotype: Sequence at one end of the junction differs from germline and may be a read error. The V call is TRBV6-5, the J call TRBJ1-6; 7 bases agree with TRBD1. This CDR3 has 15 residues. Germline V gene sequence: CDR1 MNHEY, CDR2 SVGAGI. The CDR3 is CTSRTHRDRNSPLHF. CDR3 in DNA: TGTACCAGCAGAACCCACAGGGACAGAAATTCACCCCTCCACTTT.